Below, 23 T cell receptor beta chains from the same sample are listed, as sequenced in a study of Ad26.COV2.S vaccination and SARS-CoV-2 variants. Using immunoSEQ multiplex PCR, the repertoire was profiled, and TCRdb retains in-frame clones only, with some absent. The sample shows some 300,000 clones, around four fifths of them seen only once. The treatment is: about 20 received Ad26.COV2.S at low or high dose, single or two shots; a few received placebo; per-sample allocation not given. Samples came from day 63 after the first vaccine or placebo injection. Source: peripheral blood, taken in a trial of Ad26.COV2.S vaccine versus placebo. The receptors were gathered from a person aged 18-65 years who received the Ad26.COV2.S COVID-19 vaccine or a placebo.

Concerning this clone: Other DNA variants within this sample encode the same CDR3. The CDR3 loop is CASSQVSSYEQYF. CDR3 DNA: TGTGCCAGCAGCCAAGTAAGCTCCTACGAGCAGTACTTC. V gene TRBV3-1 (or the pseudogene TRBV3-2) combines with J gene TRBJ2-7, with D unclear. Germline values: CDR1 LGHDT, CDR2 YNNKEL (reference sequence). The CDR3 length is 13 residues. V was pared by 1 base and J by 0 bases, with 4 bases between.

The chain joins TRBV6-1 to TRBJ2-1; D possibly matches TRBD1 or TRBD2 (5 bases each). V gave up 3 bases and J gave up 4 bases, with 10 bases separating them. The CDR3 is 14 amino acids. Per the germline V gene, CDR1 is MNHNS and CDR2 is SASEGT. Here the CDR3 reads CASSDRDGYNEQFF. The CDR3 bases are TGTGCCAGCAGTGACCGGGACGGTTACAATGAGCAGTTCTTC.

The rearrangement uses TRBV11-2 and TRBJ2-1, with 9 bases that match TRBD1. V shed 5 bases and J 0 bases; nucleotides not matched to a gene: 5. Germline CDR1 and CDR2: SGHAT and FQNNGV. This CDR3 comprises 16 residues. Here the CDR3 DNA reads TGTGCCAGCAGCCCCGGGACAGGGAGCTCCTACAATGAGCAGTTCTTC. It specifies CASSPGTGSSYNEQFF.

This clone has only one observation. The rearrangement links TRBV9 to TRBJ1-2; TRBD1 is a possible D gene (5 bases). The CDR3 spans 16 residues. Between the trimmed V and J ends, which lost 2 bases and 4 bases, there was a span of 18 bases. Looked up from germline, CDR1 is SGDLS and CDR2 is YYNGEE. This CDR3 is CASSVGTDRPRYGYTF. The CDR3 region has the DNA TGTGCCAGCAGCGTCGGGACGGACCGTCCCCGCTATGGCTACACCTTC.

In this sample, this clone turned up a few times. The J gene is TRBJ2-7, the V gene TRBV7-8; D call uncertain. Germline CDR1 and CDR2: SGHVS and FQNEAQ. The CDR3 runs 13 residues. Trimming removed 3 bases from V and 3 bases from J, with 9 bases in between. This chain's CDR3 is CASSFDTYYEQYF. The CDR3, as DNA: TGTGCCAGCAGCTTCGACACGTACTACGAGCAGTACTTC.

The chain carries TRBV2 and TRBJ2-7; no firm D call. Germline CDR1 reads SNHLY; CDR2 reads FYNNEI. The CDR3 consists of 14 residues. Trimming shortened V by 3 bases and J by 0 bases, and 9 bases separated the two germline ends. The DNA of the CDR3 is TGTGCCAGCAGTGATTTCACCTCCTCCTACGAGCAGTACTTC. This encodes CASSDFTSSYEQYF.

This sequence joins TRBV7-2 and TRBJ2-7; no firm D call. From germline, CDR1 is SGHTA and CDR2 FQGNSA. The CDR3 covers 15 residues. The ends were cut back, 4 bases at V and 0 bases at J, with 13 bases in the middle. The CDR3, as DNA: TGTGCCAGCAGCTGGGGTGGGCGGCCCTCCTACGAGCAGTACTTC. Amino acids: CASSWGGRPSYEQYF. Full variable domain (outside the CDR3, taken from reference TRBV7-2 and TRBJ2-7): GAGVSQSPSNKVTEKGKDVELRCDPISGHTALYWYRQSLGQGLEFLIYFQGNSAPDKSGLPSDRFSAERTGGSVSTLTIQRTQQEDSAVYLCASSWGGRPSYEQYFGPGTRLTVT.

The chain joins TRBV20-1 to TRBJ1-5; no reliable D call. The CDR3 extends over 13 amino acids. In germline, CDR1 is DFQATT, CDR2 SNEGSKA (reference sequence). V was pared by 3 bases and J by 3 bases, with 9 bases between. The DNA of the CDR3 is TGCAGTGCTAGTGCGGCCAACAATCAGCCCCAGCATTTT. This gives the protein CSASAANNQPQHF.

The CDR3 is CASSYRGDSGANVLTF. DNA for the CDR3: TGTGCCAGCAGCTACAGGGGGGACTCTGGGGCCAACGTCCTGACTTTC. This chain links TRBV11-3 with TRBJ2-6; TRBD1 matches 8 bases. This CDR3 is 16 amino acids long. V gave up 4 bases and J gave up 0 bases; unmatched junction bases: 2. Germline V gene sequence: CDR1 SGHNT, CDR2 YENEEA.

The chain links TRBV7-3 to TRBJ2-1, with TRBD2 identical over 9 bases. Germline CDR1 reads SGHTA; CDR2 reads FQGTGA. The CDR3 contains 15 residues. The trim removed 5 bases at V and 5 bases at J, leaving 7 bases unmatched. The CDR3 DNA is TGTGCCAGCAGCCCCTTAGCGGGGGTGAACAATGAGCAGTTCTTC. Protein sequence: CASSPLAGVNNEQFF.

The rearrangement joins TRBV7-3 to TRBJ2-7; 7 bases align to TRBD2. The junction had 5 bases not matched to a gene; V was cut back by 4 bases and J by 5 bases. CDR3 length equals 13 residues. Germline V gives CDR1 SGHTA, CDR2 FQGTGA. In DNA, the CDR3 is TGTGCCAGCAGCTCTCGGGAGGTGGACGAGCAGTACTTC. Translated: CASSSREVDEQYF.

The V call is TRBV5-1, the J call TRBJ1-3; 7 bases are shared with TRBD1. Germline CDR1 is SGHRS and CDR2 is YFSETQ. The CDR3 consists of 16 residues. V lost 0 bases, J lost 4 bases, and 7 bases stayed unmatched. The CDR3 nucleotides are TGCGCCAGCAGCTTGGCGACAGGGTTATCCGGAAACACCATATATTTT. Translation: CASSLATGLSGNTIYF.

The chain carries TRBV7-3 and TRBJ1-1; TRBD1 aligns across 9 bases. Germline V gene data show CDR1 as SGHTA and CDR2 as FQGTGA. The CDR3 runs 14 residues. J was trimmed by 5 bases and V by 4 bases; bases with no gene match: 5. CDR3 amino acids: CASSSTGGTTEAFF. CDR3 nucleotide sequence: TGTGCCAGCAGCTCGACAGGGGGAACGACTGAAGCTTTCTTT.

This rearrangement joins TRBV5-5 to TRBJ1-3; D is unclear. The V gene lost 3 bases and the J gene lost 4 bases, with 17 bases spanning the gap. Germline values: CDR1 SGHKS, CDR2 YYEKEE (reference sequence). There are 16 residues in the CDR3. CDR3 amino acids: CASSSGRPVSGNTIYF. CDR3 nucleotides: TGTGCCAGCAGCTCCGGGCGTCCGGTATCCGGAAACACCATATATTTT. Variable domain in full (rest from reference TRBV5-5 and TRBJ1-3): DAGVTQSPTHLIKTRGQQVTLRCSPISGHKSVSWYQQVLGQGPQFIFQYYEKEERGRGNFPDRFSARQFPNYSSELNVNALLLGDSALYLCASSSGRPVSGNTIYFGEGSWLTVV.

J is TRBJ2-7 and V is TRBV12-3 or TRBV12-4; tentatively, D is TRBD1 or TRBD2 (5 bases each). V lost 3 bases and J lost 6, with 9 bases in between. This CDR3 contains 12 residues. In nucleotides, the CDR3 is TGTGCCAGCAGTTTTTTGGGGACCGAGCAGTACTTC. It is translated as CASSFLGTEQYF.

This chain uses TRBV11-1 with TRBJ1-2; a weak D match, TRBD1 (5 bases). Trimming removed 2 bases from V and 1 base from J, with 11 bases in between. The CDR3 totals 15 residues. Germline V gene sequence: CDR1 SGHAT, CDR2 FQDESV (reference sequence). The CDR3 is CASSLQGYGNYGYTF. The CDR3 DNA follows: TGTGCCAGCAGCTTACAGGGATATGGTAACTATGGCTACACCTTC.

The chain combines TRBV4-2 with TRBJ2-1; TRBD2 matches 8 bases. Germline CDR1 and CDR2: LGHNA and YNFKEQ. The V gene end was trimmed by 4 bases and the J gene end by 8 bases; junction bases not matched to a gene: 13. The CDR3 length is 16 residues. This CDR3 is CASSLAGTSAPHEQFF. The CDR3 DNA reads TGTGCCAGCAGCCTGGCCGGGACTAGTGCACCTCATGAGCAGTTCTTC.

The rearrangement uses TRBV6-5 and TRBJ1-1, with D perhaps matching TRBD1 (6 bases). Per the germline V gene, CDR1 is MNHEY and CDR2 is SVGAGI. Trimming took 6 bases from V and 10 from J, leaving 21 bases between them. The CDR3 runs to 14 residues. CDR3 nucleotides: TGTGCCAGCAGCCGCGGGACAAGTGAACATGGAGCTTTCTTT. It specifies CASSRGTSEHGAFF.

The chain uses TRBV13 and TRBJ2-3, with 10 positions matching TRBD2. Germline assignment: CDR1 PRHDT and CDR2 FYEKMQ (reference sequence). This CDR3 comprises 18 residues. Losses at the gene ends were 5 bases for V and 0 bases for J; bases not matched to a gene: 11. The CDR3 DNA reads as TGTGCCAGCAGCACCCGGACTAGCGGACTGACTAGCACAGATACGCAGTATTTT. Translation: CASSTRTSGLTSTDTQYF.

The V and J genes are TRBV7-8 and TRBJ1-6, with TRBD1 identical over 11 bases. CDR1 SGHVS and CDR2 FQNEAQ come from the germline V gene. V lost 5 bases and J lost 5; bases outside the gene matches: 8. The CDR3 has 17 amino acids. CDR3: CASSHGQGAIHNSPLHF. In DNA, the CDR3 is TGTGCCAGCAGCCATGGACAGGGGGCGATCCATAATTCACCCCTCCACTTT. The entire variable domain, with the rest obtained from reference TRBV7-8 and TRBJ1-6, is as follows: GAGVSQSPRYKVAKRGQDVALRCDPISGHVSLFWYQQALGQGPEFLTYFQNEAQLDKSGLPSDRFFAERPEGSVSTLKIQRTQQEDSAVYLCASSHGQGAIHNSPLHFGNGTRLTVT.

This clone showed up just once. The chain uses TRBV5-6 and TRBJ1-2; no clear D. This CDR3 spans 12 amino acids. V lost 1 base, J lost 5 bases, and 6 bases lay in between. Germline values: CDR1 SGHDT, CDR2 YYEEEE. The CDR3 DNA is TGTGCCAGCAGCTTGATAGTTTATGGCTACACCTTC. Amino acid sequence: CASSLIVYGYTF.

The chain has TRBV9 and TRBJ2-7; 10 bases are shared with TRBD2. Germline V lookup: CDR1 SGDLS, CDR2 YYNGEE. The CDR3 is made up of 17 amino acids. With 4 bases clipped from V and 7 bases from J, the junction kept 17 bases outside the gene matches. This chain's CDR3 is CASSPRLSGGASREQYF. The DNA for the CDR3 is TGTGCCAGCAGCCCTCGACTGAGCGGGGGGGCTTCGAGAGAGCAGTACTTC.

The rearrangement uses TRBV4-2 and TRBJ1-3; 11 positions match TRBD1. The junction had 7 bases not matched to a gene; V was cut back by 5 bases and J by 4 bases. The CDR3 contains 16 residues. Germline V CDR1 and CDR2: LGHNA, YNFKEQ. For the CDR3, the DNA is TGTGCCAGCAGCACCCGGACAGGGGGCATCGGAAACACCATATATTTT. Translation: CASSTRTGGIGNTIYF.